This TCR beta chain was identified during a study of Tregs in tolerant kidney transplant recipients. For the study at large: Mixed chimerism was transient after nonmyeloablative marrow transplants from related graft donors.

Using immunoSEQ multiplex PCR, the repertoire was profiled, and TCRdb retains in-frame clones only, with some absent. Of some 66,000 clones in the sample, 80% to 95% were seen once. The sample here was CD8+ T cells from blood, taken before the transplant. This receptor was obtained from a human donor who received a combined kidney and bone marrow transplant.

The CDR3 region has the DNA TGTGCCTGGAATTCCAGGGATGAGGACGAGCAGTACTTC. Encoded protein: CAWNSRDEDEQYF. This chain joins TRBV30 and TRBJ2-7; possibly TRBD1 for D (5 bases). Germline CDR1 is GTSNPN and CDR2 is SVGIG (reference sequence). V lost 4 bases, J lost 5 bases, and 15 bases lay in between. The length of the CDR3 is 13 residues.